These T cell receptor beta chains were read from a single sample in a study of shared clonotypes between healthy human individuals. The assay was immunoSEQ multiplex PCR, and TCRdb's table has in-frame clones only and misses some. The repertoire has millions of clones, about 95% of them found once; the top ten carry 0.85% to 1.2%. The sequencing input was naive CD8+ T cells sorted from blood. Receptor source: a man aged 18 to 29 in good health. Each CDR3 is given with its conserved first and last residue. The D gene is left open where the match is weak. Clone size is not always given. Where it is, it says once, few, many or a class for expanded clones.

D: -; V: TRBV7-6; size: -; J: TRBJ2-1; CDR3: CASSSLGGRDEQFF; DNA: TGTGCCAGCAGCTCCCTGGGGGGCCGAGATGAGCAGTTCTTC
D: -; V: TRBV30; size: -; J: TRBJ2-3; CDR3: CAWSANILDTQYF; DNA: TGTGCCTGGAGTGCCAACATTTTGGATACGCAGTATTTT
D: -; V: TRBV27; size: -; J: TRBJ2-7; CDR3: CASSLIIATIEEQYF; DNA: TGTGCCAGCAGTTTAATAATAGCGACGATTGAGGAGCAGTACTTC
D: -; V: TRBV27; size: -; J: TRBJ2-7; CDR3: CASSDGPAYEQYF; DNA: TGTGCCAGCAGTGATGGGCCAGCCTACGAGCAGTACTTC
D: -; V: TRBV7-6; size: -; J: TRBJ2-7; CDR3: CASSSGAALSSYEQYF; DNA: TGTGCCAGCAGCTCTGGCGCGGCCCTCAGCTCCTACGAGCAGTACTTC
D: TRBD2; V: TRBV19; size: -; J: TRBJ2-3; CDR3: CASRGREAGTDTQYF; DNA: TGTGCCAGTAGAGGGCGGGAGGCCGGCACAGATACGCAGTATTTT
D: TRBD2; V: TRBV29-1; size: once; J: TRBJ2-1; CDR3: CSVDLAGGTYNEQFF; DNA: TGCAGCGTTGATCTAGCGGGCGGGACCTACAATGAGCAGTTCTTC
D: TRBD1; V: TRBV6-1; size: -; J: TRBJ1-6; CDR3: CASTQVGQGFSPLHF; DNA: TGTGCCAGCACCCAGGTGGGACAGGGATTCTCACCCCTCCACTTT
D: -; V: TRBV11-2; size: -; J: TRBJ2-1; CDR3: CASSPEQGSYNEQFF; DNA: TGTGCCAGCAGCCCAGAACAGGGCTCCTACAATGAGCAGTTCTTC
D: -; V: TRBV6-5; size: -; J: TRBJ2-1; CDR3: CASTRNNNEQFF; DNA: TGTGCCAGCACTAGAAACAACAATGAGCAGTTCTTC
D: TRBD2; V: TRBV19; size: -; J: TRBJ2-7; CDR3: CASSALTSGVYEQYF; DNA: TGTGCCAGTAGTGCCTTGACTAGCGGGGTGTACGAGCAGTACTTC
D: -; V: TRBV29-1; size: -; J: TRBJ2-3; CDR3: CSVISGYTDTQYF; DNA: TGCAGCGTTATTTCGGGTTACACAGATACGCAGTATTTT
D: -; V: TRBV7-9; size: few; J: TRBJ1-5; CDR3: CASSLAWGPNQPQHF; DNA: TGTGCCAGCAGCTTAGCCTGGGGCCCGAATCAGCCCCAGCATTTT
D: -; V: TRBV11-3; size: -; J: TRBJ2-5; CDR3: CASSLDGLQETQYF; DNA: TGTGCCAGCAGCTTAGATGGGCTACAAGAGACCCAGTACTTC
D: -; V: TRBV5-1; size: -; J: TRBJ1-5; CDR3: CASSSTGLSNQPQHF; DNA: TGCGCCAGCAGCTCAACAGGGTTGAGCAATCAGCCCCAGCATTTT
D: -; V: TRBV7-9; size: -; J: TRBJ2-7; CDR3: CASSLASSYEQYF; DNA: TGTGCCAGCAGCTTAGCTTCTTCCTACGAGCAGTACTTC
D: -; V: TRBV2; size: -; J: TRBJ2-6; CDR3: CATLGAGANVLTF; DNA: TGTGCCACCTTAGGGGCTGGGGCCAACGTCCTGACTTTC
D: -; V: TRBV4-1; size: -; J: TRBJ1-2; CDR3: CASSQDHFAGAGYGYTF; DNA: TGCGCCAGCAGCCAAGATCATTTTGCGGGGGCAGGCTATGGCTACACCTTC
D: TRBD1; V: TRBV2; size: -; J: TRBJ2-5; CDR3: CASSVGQGLMETQYF; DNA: TGTGCCAGCAGTGTTGGACAGGGGTTAATGGAGACCCAGTACTTC
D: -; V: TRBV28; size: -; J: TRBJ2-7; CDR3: CASSAGQWSYEQYF; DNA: TGTGCCAGCAGTGCAGGACAGTGGTCCTACGAGCAGTACTTC
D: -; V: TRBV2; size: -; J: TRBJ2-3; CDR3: CASSALGGTDTQYF; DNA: TGTGCCAGCAGCGCCTTAGGGGGCACAGATACGCAGTATTTT
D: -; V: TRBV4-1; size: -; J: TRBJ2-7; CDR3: CASSQNAATFYEQYF; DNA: TGCGCCAGCAGCCAAAACGCCGCAACCTTCTACGAGCAGTACTTC
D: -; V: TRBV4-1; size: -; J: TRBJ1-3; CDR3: CASSLGGGLGNTIYF; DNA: TGCGCCAGCAGCCTAGGAGGGGGGCTCGGAAACACCATATATTTT
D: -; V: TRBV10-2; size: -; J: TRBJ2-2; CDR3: CASSAGELFF; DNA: TGCGCCAGCAGTGCCGGGGAGCTGTTTTTT
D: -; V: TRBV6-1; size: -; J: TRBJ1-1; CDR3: CASNWGVRAFF; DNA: TGTGCCAGCAATTGGGGGGTCAGAGCTTTCTTT
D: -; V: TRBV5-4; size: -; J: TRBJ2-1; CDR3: CASSSLNEQFF; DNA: TGTGCCAGCAGCTCACTCAATGAGCAGTTCTTC
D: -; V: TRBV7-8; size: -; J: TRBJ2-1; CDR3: CASSLEYGGGRQFF; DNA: TGTGCCAGCAGCCTAGAGTACGGGGGAGGTCGGCAGTTCTTC
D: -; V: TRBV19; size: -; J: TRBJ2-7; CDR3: CASSPQQGYEQYF; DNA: TGTGCCAGTAGTCCACAACAGGGTTACGAGCAGTACTTC
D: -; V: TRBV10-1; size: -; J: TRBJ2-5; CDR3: CASSEGVEGETQYF; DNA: TGCGCCAGCAGTGAGGGAGTAGAAGGAGAGACCCAGTACTTC
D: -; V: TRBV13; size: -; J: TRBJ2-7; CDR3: CASSLGSADYEQYF; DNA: TGTGCCAGCAGCTTAGGTTCGGCGGACTACGAGCAGTACTTC
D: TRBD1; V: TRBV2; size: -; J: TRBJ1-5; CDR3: CASSAPGQGKRSNQPQHF; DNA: TGTGCCAGCAGTGCTCCGGGACAGGGGAAGAGGAGCAATCAGCCCCAGCATTTT
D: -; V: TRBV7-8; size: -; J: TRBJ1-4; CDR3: CAWLFNEKLFF; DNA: TGTGCATGGCTGTTTAATGAAAAACTGTTTTTT
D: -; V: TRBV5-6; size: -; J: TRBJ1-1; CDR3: CASSPGRGNTEAFF; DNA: TGTGCCAGCAGCCCCGGCAGGGGGAACACTGAAGCTTTCTTT
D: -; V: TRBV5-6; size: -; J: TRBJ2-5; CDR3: CASSLRTTWQETQYF; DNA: TGTGCCAGCAGTTTACGGACTACCTGGCAAGAGACCCAGTACTTC
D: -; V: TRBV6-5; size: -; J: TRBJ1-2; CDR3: CASRADYGYTF; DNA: TGTGCCAGCAGGGCAGACTATGGCTACACCTTC
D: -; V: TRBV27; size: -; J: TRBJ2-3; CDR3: CASSLSNEGSTDTQYF; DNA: TGTGCCAGCAGTTTATCTAATGAAGGCAGCACAGATACGCAGTATTTT
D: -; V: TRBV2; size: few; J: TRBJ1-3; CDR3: CASSRSGNTIYF; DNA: TGTGCCAGCAGCCGCTCTGGAAACACCATATATTTT
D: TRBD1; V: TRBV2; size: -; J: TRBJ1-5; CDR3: CASSEAGQLNQPQHF; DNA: TGTGCCAGCAGTGAAGCGGGACAGCTCAATCAGCCCCAGCATTTT
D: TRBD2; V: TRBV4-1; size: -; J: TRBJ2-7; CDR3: CASSQVQAGRDSYEQYF; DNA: TGCGCCAGCAGCCAAGTTCAGGCAGGGAGGGACTCCTACGAGCAGTACTTC
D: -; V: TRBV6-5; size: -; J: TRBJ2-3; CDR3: CASGWGNTQYF; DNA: TGTGCCAGCGGGTGGGGCAATACGCAGTATTTT
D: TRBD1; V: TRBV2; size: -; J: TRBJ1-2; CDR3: CARADRAGILVGYTF; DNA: TGTGCCAGGGCGGACAGGGCGGGTATTTTGGTTGGCTACACCTTC
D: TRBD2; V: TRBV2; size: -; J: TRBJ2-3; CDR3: CASRPLLAPTDTQYF; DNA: TGTGCCAGTCGCCCCTTACTAGCGCCCACAGATACGCAGTATTTT
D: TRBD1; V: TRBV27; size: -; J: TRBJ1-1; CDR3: CASSLYRTGGKTNTEAFF; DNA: TGTGCCAGCAGTTTATATCGGACAGGGGGCAAGACGAACACTGAAGCTTTCTTT
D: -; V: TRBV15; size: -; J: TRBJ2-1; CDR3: CATSRDQGLSYNEQFF; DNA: TGTGCCACCAGCAGAGATCAGGGGCTTTCCTACAATGAGCAGTTCTTC
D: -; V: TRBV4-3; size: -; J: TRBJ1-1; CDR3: CASSQGRVGTEAFF; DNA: TGCGCCAGCAGCCAAGGAAGGGTTGGGACTGAAGCTTTCTTT
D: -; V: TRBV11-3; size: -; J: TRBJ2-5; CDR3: CASSSGSGETQYF; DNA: TGTGCCAGCAGCTCCGGGTCGGGGGAGACCCAGTACTTC
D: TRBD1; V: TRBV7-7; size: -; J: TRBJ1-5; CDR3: CASSPTTGVSNQPQHF; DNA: TGTGCTAGCAGCCCGACGACAGGGGTTAGCAATCAGCCCCAGCATTTT
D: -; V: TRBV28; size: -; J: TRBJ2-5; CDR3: CASSPPGSGGETQYF; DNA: TGTGCCAGCAGTCCCCCGGGGAGCGGTGGAGAGACCCAGTACTTC
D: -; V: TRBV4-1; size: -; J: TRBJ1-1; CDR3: CASSQDLPRRYAEAFF; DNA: TGCGCCAGCAGCCAAGATCTACCTAGACGGTACGCTGAAGCTTTCTTT
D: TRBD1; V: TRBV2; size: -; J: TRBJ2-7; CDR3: CASSEGTESSYEQYF; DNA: TGTGCCAGCAGTGAGGGGACAGAGTCCTCCTACGAGCAGTACTTC
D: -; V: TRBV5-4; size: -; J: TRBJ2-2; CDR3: CASSLWPSGELFF; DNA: TGTGCCAGCAGCTTGTGGCCGTCCGGGGAGCTGTTTTTT